This is a list of T cell receptor beta chains from one sample in a study of control samples from healthy donors and cancer patients. The table came from immunoSEQ multiplex PCR; TCRdb's copy has only in-frame clones and leaves some out. The table lists some 140,000 clones, roughly 92% of them singletons. Input material: blood. These receptors were taken from a young man in good health. CDR3s include the opening cysteine and the closing phenylalanine or tryptophan. The order of the fields is V gene, D gene, J gene, clone size, CDR3 length, CDR3 DNA, CDR3 protein. The D gene is left open where the match is weak. For some rows the clone size is stated as once, few or many, or as a class when expanded; others skip it.

>TRBV19|-|TRBJ1-6|-|17
TGTGCCAGTAGGCCCACACGAGGGCACCTCCCCAATTCACCCCTCCACTTT
CASRPTRGHLPNSPLHF
>TRBV5-4|-|TRBJ2-1|-|14
TGTGCCAGCAGCTTGGCCAGGAGCTACAATGAGCAGTTCTTC
CASSLARSYNEQFF
>TRBV9|-|TRBJ1-1|-|19
TGTGCCAGCAGCGTATTCCCCTTTTGGGGTGACGGTGCGAGCACTGAAGCTTTCTTT
CASSVFPFWGDGASTEAFF
>TRBV3-1/TRBV3-2|TRBD1|TRBJ2-3|-|13
TGTGCCAGCAGCCAGACGACAGGGGGTACGCAGTATTTT
CASSQTTGGTQYF
>TRBV6-6|-|TRBJ1-5|-|16
TGTGCCAGCAGTTACGTGGCTAGCACAGCACATCAGCCCCAGCATTTT
CASSYVASTAHQPQHF
>TRBV9|TRBD1|TRBJ1-6|once|15
TGTGCCAGCAGCCTTAGTTGGACAGGGAACTCACCCCTCCACTTT
CASSLSWTGNSPLHF
>TRBV30|TRBD1|TRBJ1-5|-|14
TGTGCCTGGAGTCTAGGGGGCGGCAATCAGCCCCAGCATTTT
CAWSLGGGNQPQHF
>TRBV6-1|-|TRBJ2-1|-|15
TGTGCCAGCAGTGAACAAGACAGGCTCTACAATGAGCAGTTCTTC
CASSEQDRLYNEQFF
>TRBV15|-|TRBJ1-2|-|13
TGTGCCACCAGCAGAGATCATAGGTATGGCTACACCTTC
CATSRDHRYGYTF
>TRBV6-6|-|TRBJ2-5|-|11
TGTGCCAGCAGTTTTTTAGAGACCCAGTACTTC
CASSFLETQYF
>TRBV7-2|TRBD1|TRBJ2-7|-|16
TGTGCCAGCAGCTCACCCCCGGGACAGCAATCCTACGAGCAGTACTTC
CASSSPPGQQSYEQYF
>TRBV29-1|-|TRBJ2-7|-|16
TGCAGCGTTGATAGGTTCACACAGGATAGCTCCTACGAGCAGTACTTC
CSVDRFTQDSSYEQYF